This TCR beta chain derives from a study of OX40 agonist ivuxolimab in advanced cancers. Blood draws occurred at baseline, cycle 4 day 1, and cycle 7 day 1. The CDR3 has 14 amino acids. Germline lookup yields CDR1 MNHEY and CDR2 SVGAGI. Trimming removed 6 bases at V and 0 bases at J, with 12 bases between. Here immunoSEQ multiplex PCR was the method, and the copy in TCRdb shows in-frame clones only, minus some. The sample lists 65,000 or so clones, around 88% occurring once. The sequence derives from an adult with an advanced solid tumor such as melanoma, head and neck, liver or kidney cancer. This sequence joins TRBV6-5 and TRBJ2-7, with unresolved D. The sample was CD4+ or CD8+ T cells sorted from blood, taken in a trial of the OX40 agonist ivuxolimab. The CDR3 coding sequence is TGTGCCAGCAGCTCCGGGCCCTCCTCCTACGAGCAGTACTTC. It yields the protein CASSSGPSSYEQYF.